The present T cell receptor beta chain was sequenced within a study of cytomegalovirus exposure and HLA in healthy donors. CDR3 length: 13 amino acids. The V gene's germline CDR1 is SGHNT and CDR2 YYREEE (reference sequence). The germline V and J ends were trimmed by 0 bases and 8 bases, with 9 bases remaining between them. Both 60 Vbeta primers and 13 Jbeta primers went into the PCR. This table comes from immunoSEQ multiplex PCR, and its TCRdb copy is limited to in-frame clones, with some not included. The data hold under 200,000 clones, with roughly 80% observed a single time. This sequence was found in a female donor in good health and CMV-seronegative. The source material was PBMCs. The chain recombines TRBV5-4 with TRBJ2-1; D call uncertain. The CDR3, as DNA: TGTGCCAGCAGCTTGGCCGGGTCCTATGAGCAGTTCTTC. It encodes CASSLAGSYEQFF.